A selection of T cell receptor beta chains follows, all from one sample in a study of blood T cell repertoires in COVID-19. TCRdb's table, derived via immunoSEQ multiplex PCR, lists solely in-frame clones and lacks some. The table lists more than 90,000 clones, roughly four fifths of them singletons, with 2.5% to 3% in the top ten. Material: peripheral blood. All receptors derive from a man over 45 with acute or convalescent COVID-19. CDR3s include the opening cysteine and the closing phenylalanine or tryptophan. A D gene is named only where the DNA matches it firmly. Some rows mark clone size as missing; the rest say once, few, many or name a class of expanded clone.

V: TRBV4-1
J: TRBJ2-3
D: .
size: .
DNA: TGCGCCAGTCGACAGGCGAGCACAGATACGCAGTATTTT
CDR3: CASRQASTDTQYF

V: TRBV19
J: TRBJ1-1
D: .
size: .
DNA: TGTGCCAGTAGTAACGACAGGAACACTGAAGCTTTCTTT
CDR3: CASSNDRNTEAFF

V: TRBV2
J: TRBJ2-1
D: .
size: .
DNA: TGTGCCAGCAGTCCTCCGGGACACGTAATTTACAATGAGCAGTTCTTC
CDR3: CASSPPGHVIYNEQFF

V: TRBV7-9
J: TRBJ2-2
D: .
size: .
DNA: TGTGCCAGCAGCCACAGGGTCGACACCGGGGAGCTGTTTTTT
CDR3: CASSHRVDTGELFF

V: TRBV7-8
J: TRBJ1-1
D: .
size: .
DNA: TGTGCCAGCAGCCGAACATTGGCTGAAGCTTTCTTT
CDR3: CASSRTLAEAFF

V: TRBV19
J: TRBJ1-1
D: TRBD1
size: .
DNA: TGTGCCAGTAGCAACAGGGGCGGGAACACTGAAGCTTTCTTT
CDR3: CASSNRGGNTEAFF

V: TRBV7-9
J: TRBJ1-6
D: .
size: .
DNA: TGTGCCAGCAGCTTAGGAAACAGTAATTCACCCCTCCACTTT
CDR3: CASSLGNSNSPLHF

V: TRBV3-1/TRBV3-2
J: TRBJ2-4
D: TRBD1
size: once
DNA: TGTGCCAGCAGCCCCCCGGGGACAGAAAACATTCAGTACTTC
CDR3: CASSPPGTENIQYF

V: TRBV1
J: TRBJ1-2
D: .
size: .
DNA: TGCACCAGCAGCCAAGACTGGGGACTCACCGCTAACTATGGCTACACCTTC
CDR3: CTSSQDWGLTANYGYTF

V: TRBV28
J: TRBJ1-4
D: .
size: .
DNA: TGTGCCAGCAGCCCCTGGGGGGGGACTGGTAATGAAAAACTGTTTTTT
CDR3: CASSPWGGTGNEKLFF

V: TRBV10-1
J: TRBJ1-1
D: TRBD1
size: .
DNA: TGCGCCAGCAGCGAACGCCGGGACAGTGAAGCTTTCTTT
CDR3: CASSERRDSEAFF

V: TRBV13
J: TRBJ1-1
D: TRBD1
size: .
DNA: TGTGCCAGCAGCTCGACAGGGCCTGAAGCTTTCTTT
CDR3: CASSSTGPEAFF

V: TRBV7-7
J: TRBJ2-5
D: .
size: .
DNA: TGTGCTAGCAGCCTTTCAGGGGGGACCCAAGAGACCCAGTACTTC
CDR3: CASSLSGGTQETQYF

V: TRBV11-3
J: TRBJ2-2
D: TRBD1
size: .
DNA: TGTGCCAGCAGCTTAGATCAAGGACAGGGTACCGGGGAGCTGTTTTTT
CDR3: CASSLDQGQGTGELFF

V: TRBV19
J: TRBJ2-7
D: .
size: .
DNA: TGTGCCAGTAGTCCCGGATGGGGGGAGAGCTCCTACGAGCAGTACTTC
CDR3: CASSPGWGESSYEQYF

V: TRBV9
J: TRBJ1-1
D: .
size: .
DNA: TGTGCCAGCAGCGTGCAGGGGAACACTGAAGCTTTCTTT
CDR3: CASSVQGNTEAFF

V: TRBV3-1/TRBV3-2
J: TRBJ1-3
D: .
size: .
DNA: TGTGCCAGCAGCCAAGATACAGGCTCTGGAAACACCATATATTTT
CDR3: CASSQDTGSGNTIYF

V: TRBV5-8
J: TRBJ1-3
D: TRBD1
size: .
DNA: TGTGCCAGCAGCATTGGACAGGTCGGAGGAAACACCATATATTTT
CDR3: CASSIGQVGGNTIYF

V: TRBV5-5
J: TRBJ2-6
D: .
size: .
DNA: TGTGCCAGCAGCCCGGTCCTGTCAGGGGCCAACGTCCTGACTTTC
CDR3: CASSPVLSGANVLTF

V: TRBV5-4
J: TRBJ2-5
D: .
size: .
DNA: TGTGCCAGCAGCCGTATGGGACTTTTCCAAGAGACCCAGTACTTC
CDR3: CASSRMGLFQETQYF

V: TRBV18
J: TRBJ2-7
D: .
size: .
DNA: TGTGCCAGCTCACCACTGGCTAGCTACGAGCAGTACTTC
CDR3: CASSPLASYEQYF

V: TRBV3-1/TRBV3-2
J: TRBJ2-3
D: TRBD2
size: .
DNA: TGTGCCAGCAGCCAAAGGGAACTAGCGGGGGGAGCAGATACGCAGTATTTT
CDR3: CASSQRELAGGADTQYF

V: TRBV5-6
J: TRBJ2-7
D: .
size: .
DNA: TGTGCCAGCAGCCAAGGGGGGGGGCACGAGCAGTACTTC
CDR3: CASSQGGGHEQYF

V: TRBV3-1/TRBV3-2
J: TRBJ1-2
D: TRBD1
size: .
DNA: TGTGCCAGCAGCCAAGGGGAAACAGGGGAGGGCTACACCTTC
CDR3: CASSQGETGEGYTF

V: TRBV6-5
J: TRBJ2-2
D: .
size: .
DNA: TGTGCCGTTCGGTTAAGGAGGAATACCGGGGAGCTGTTTTTT
CDR3: CAVRLRRNTGELFF

V: TRBV11-3
J: TRBJ2-3
D: .
size: many
DNA: TGTGCCAGCAGCCAACGGCCAGGGGGCACAGATACGCAGTATTTT
CDR3: CASSQRPGGTDTQYF

V: TRBV28
J: TRBJ2-7
D: TRBD1
size: .
DNA: TGTGCCAGCAGTTTATCAGGAACAGGGGGCATGGGGCAGTACTTC
CDR3: CASSLSGTGGMGQYF

V: TRBV5-1
J: TRBJ2-5
D: TRBD2
size: .
DNA: TGCGCCAGCAGCTGGACTAGCGGGAGTCGTGAGACCCAGTACTTC
CDR3: CASSWTSGSRETQYF

V: TRBV5-1
J: TRBJ2-5
D: TRBD1
size: .
DNA: TGCGCCAGCAGCCGACAGGGGGCCTTGGAGACCCAGTACTTC
CDR3: CASSRQGALETQYF

V: TRBV18
J: TRBJ2-5
D: TRBD1
size: .
DNA: TGTGCCAGCTCACCGGACAGGGGCAGTGGGACCCAGTACTTC
CDR3: CASSPDRGSGTQYF

V: TRBV5-1
J: TRBJ2-3
D: TRBD2
size: .
DNA: TGCGCCAGCAGCTCACAATTAGCGGGGGCTACAGATACGCAGTATTTT
CDR3: CASSSQLAGATDTQYF

V: TRBV4-1
J: TRBJ1-2
D: .
size: .
DNA: TGCGCCAGCAGCCTAGACGGAGACTATGGCTACACCTTC
CDR3: CASSLDGDYGYTF

V: TRBV28
J: TRBJ2-2
D: TRBD1
size: .
DNA: TGTGCCAGCAGGGCGCAGGGGGCAGTCGGGGAGCTGTTTTTT
CDR3: CASRAQGAVGELFF

V: TRBV18
J: TRBJ1-2
D: .
size: .
DNA: TGTGCCAGCTCGCCCTCGGCAGGCCTGTCTTTAGCTAACTATGGCTACACCTTC
CDR3: CASSPSAGLSLANYGYTF

V: TRBV19
J: TRBJ2-1
D: TRBD2
size: .
DNA: TGTGCCAGTAGTGCGGCGGGAGGGTACAATGAGCAGTTCTTC
CDR3: CASSAAGGYNEQFF

V: TRBV6-6
J: TRBJ1-4
D: .
size: .
DNA: TGTGCCAGCAGTCACGACGTTTGGGGGGCAACTAATGAAAAACTGTTTTTT
CDR3: CASSHDVWGATNEKLFF

V: TRBV4-1
J: TRBJ2-1
D: .
size: .
DNA: TGCGCCAGCAGCCAAGGCCCCGGGAACAATGAGCAGTTCTTC
CDR3: CASSQGPGNNEQFF

V: TRBV7-8
J: TRBJ2-7
D: TRBD1
size: .
DNA: TGTGCCAGCAGCCTCGCAGGGGGTGGGGAGCAGTACTTC
CDR3: CASSLAGGGEQYF

V: TRBV13
J: TRBJ2-1
D: .
size: once
DNA: TGTGCCAGCAGCTTAGGAGGCGGTATCTCCTACAATGAGCAGTTCTTC
CDR3: CASSLGGGISYNEQFF

V: TRBV6-5
J: TRBJ1-3
D: TRBD1
size: .
DNA: TGTGCCGGGGGGACAGGAACTGGAAACACCATATATTTT
CDR3: CAGGTGTGNTIYF

V: TRBV2
J: TRBJ1-4
D: .
size: .
DNA: TGTGCCAGCAAAGGGGACTATAATGAAAAACTGTTTTTT
CDR3: CASKGDYNEKLFF

V: TRBV30
J: TRBJ2-1
D: .
size: .
DNA: TGTGCCTGGAGTCTCAGACAGGTAGGGGACAATGAGCAGTTCTTC
CDR3: CAWSLRQVGDNEQFF

V: TRBV6-5
J: TRBJ1-1
D: .
size: .
DNA: TGTGCCAGCAGTTACAAGGGGGTAGCTTTCTTT
CDR3: CASSYKGVAFF

V: TRBV5-5
J: TRBJ1-3
D: .
size: .
DNA: TGTGCCAGCAGCTCAGACAGACAATCCTCTGGAAACACCATATATTTT
CDR3: CASSSDRQSSGNTIYF

V: TRBV9
J: TRBJ1-6
D: .
size: once
DNA: TGTGCCAGCAGCGTAGCGGAGGGAGCCTCCTATAATTCACCCCTCCACTTT
CDR3: CASSVAEGASYNSPLHF

V: TRBV27
J: TRBJ1-2
D: .
size: few
DNA: TGTGCCAGCAGCTACAGGAGAGGCTATGGCTACACCTTC
CDR3: CASSYRRGYGYTF

V: TRBV11-2
J: TRBJ2-2
D: .
size: .
DNA: TGTGCCAGCAGCCCCGGGACTGCTTCCACCGGGGAGCTGTTTTTT
CDR3: CASSPGTASTGELFF

V: TRBV19
J: TRBJ1-4
D: .
size: once
DNA: TGTGCCAGTAGTCCGACCATCCGCCGGCGGGAAAAACTGTTTTTT
CDR3: CASSPTIRRREKLFF

V: TRBV5-1
J: TRBJ1-2
D: TRBD1
size: .
DNA: TGCGCCAGCAGCTCCTGGGACAGTGGATTTGGCTACACCTTC
CDR3: CASSSWDSGFGYTF

V: TRBV7-9
J: TRBJ2-1
D: TRBD2
size: once
DNA: TGTGCCAGCAGCAAAAGCCTAGCGGGGGGGCCAAATGAGCAGTTCTTC
CDR3: CASSKSLAGGPNEQFF

V: TRBV9
J: TRBJ1-1
D: .
size: .
DNA: TGTGCCAGCAGCGCCTACAACGGGGGGTTGTACACTGAAGCTTTCTTT
CDR3: CASSAYNGGLYTEAFF

V: TRBV7-3
J: TRBJ1-1
D: TRBD1
size: .
DNA: TGTGCCAGCAGCGATACAGGGGGGAACACTGAAGCTTTCTTT
CDR3: CASSDTGGNTEAFF

V: TRBV3-1/TRBV3-2
J: TRBJ1-6
D: TRBD1
size: .
DNA: TGTGCCAGCAGCCAAGATCGACAGGGTCGGTCCCTCCACTTT
CDR3: CASSQDRQGRSLHF

V: TRBV9
J: TRBJ1-6
D: .
size: .
DNA: TGTGCCAGCAGCGCCACAGGGATGGGTAATTCACCCCTCCACTTT
CDR3: CASSATGMGNSPLHF

V: TRBV11-2
J: TRBJ1-6
D: .
size: .
DNA: TGTGCCAGCAGCTTGGTTGGAGGAGTCCTGGGAAATTCACCCCTCCACTTT
CDR3: CASSLVGGVLGNSPLHF

V: TRBV9
J: TRBJ2-7
D: TRBD1
size: .
DNA: TGTGCCAGCAGCGTGGGGGACAGCCCATACGAGCAGTACTTC
CDR3: CASSVGDSPYEQYF

V: TRBV7-3
J: TRBJ1-2
D: TRBD1
size: .
DNA: TGTGCCAGCAGCTCGGACAGGGCGGGTGTGGCTGGCTACACCTTC
CDR3: CASSSDRAGVAGYTF

V: TRBV19
J: TRBJ2-5
D: .
size: .
DNA: TGTGCCAGTAGTAGGACAGTTCAAGAGACCCAGTACTTC
CDR3: CASSRTVQETQYF

V: TRBV10-3
J: TRBJ1-4
D: .
size: .
DNA: TGTGCCATCAGTGAGTCGAGGGGGGGTAATGAAAAACTGTTTTTT
CDR3: CAISESRGGNEKLFF

V: TRBV15
J: TRBJ1-5
D: .
size: .
DNA: TGTGCCACCAGCAGACCGCAGGGGTTGGGATGGGATAGCAATCAGCCCCAGCATTTT
CDR3: CATSRPQGLGWDSNQPQHF